These T cell receptor beta chains were read from a single sample in a study of T-cell memory formation after mild COVID-19. TCRdb reprocessed the 5' RACE reads via MiXCR and lists one record per CDR3 protein. The sample has more than 100,000 distinct CDR3 sequences, about 18% seen once. Input material: PBMCs or a T cell subset sorted from them (not recorded which). These receptors all stem from a man between 18 and 35 years old who had mild COVID-19 (a few samples of this study predate the infection). Cell type and time point are not known. Both conserved end residues are part of each CDR3. Each record gives: D gene, clone size, J gene, CDR3 length, V gene, CDR3 protein, CDR3 DNA. A D gene is named only where the DNA matches it firmly. Size values are once, few and many counts, or a class for expanded clones, and some rows have none.

.	medium-sized	TRBJ2-3	14	TRBV5-1	CASSFGGPTDTQYF	TGTGCCAGCAGCTTCGGGGGGCCCACAGATACGCAGTATTTT
.	.	TRBJ2-3	17	TRBV24-1	CATSDLGGYGGTDTQYF	TGTGCCACCAGTGATTTGGGGGGGTACGGTGGCACAGATACGCAGTATTTT
.	.	TRBJ2-3	16	TRBV10-1	CASSVGRSSSLDTQYF	TGCGCCAGCAGTGTGGGGCGGTCCAGCTCCTTAGATACGCAGTATTTT
TRBD2	few	TRBJ2-7	15	TRBV4-3	CASSQEGRGKDEQYF	TGCGCCAGCAGCCAAGAAGGGCGGGGGAAGGATGAGCAGTACTTC
TRBD2	.	TRBJ2-1	17	TRBV7-2	CASSLDSSGGASDEQFF	TGTGCCAGCAGCTTAGATTCTAGCGGGGGGGCATCGGATGAGCAGTTCTTC
.	.	TRBJ2-4	14	TRBV5-1	CASSGTLAKNIQYF	TGCGCCAGCAGCGGAACATTAGCCAAAAACATTCAGTACTTC
.	.	TRBJ2-4	16	TRBV4-1	CASSGLGFLAKNIQYF	TGCGCCAGCAGCGGCCTAGGATTTCTAGCCAAAAACATTCAGTACTTC
.	.	TRBJ2-1	16	TRBV5-1	CASSLAYGGAYNEQFF	TGCGCCAGCAGCTTGGCTTATGGGGGCGCCTACAATGAGCAGTTCTTC
TRBD1	.	TRBJ1-1	15	TRBV2	CASSGYGQGNTEAFF	TGTGCCAGCAGTGGATACGGACAGGGGAACACTGAAGCTTTCTTT
.	.	TRBJ1-4	17	TRBV4-1	CASSQGPLVATNEKLFF	TGCGCCAGCAGCCAAGGCCCCCTAGTGGCAACTAATGAAAAACTGTTTTTT
.	few	TRBJ2-3	15	TRBV12-3/TRBV12-4	CASGETGRSTDTQYF	TGTGCCAGCGGCGAGACAGGCCGTAGCACAGATACGCAGTATTTT
.	once	TRBJ2-1	18	TRBV18	CASSPTSARTPFQDEQFF	TGTGCCAGCTCACCAACTTCGGCGCGGACCCCATTTCAGGATGAGCAGTTCTTC
.	few	TRBJ2-1	17	TRBV6-2/TRBV6-3	CASSYDGGLDLDNEQFF	TGTGCCAGCAGTTACGACGGGGGGCTAGACTTAGACAATGAGCAGTTCTTC
.	many	TRBJ2-1	15	TRBV4-1	CASSQGSPGFNEQFF	TGCGCCAGCAGCCAAGGGTCGCCGGGCTTCAATGAGCAGTTCTTC
.	.	TRBJ2-7	14	TRBV19	CASSRRGSFYEQYF	TGTGCCAGTAGCCGGAGGGGGTCATTCTACGAGCAGTACTTC
.	many	TRBJ2-1	15	TRBV20-1	CSAHIRSSQGNEQFF	TGCAGTGCCCACATACGCTCCTCCCAGGGCAATGAGCAGTTCTTC
.	few	TRBJ1-1	14	TRBV7-2	CASSRITGTTEAFF	TGTGCCAGCAGCCGAATTACAGGGACCACTGAAGCTTTCTTT
.	few	TRBJ2-1	11	TRBV5-1	CASSGGDEQFF	TGCGCCAGCAGCGGCGGCGATGAGCAGTTCTTC
.	.	TRBJ2-1	14	TRBV20-1	CSARAGSSYNEQFF	TGCAGTGCTAGGGCAGGGAGCTCCTACAATGAGCAGTTCTTC
.	few	TRBJ1-1	14	TRBV5-1	CASSRGRENTEAFF	TGCGCCAGCAGCCGAGGACGGGAGAACACTGAAGCTTTCTTT
.	few	TRBJ2-6	11	TRBV7-9	CALPGANVLTF	TGTGCCCTGCCTGGGGCCAACGTCCTGACTTTC
TRBD1	few	TRBJ2-4	14	TRBV7-9	CASSADRGPDIQYF	TGTGCCAGCAGCGCAGACAGGGGGCCGGACATTCAGTACTTC
.	.	TRBJ1-1	13	TRBV20-1	CSAREDEYTEAFF	TGCAGTGCTAGAGAGGATGAGTACACTGAAGCTTTCTTT
TRBD1	.	TRBJ1-2	14	TRBV12-3/TRBV12-4	CASSFLRGQFGYTF	TGTGCCAGCAGTTTTCTCAGGGGGCAGTTTGGCTACACCTTC
.	many	TRBJ1-1	13	TRBV4-3	CASSQEHWGEAFF	TGCGCCAGCAGCCAAGAACATTGGGGTGAAGCTTTCTTT
.	.	TRBJ1-5	15	TRBV7-2	CASSLMGGRNQPQHF	TGTGCCAGCAGCTTAATGGGGGGCAGGAATCAGCCCCAGCATTTT
TRBD1	few	TRBJ2-6	19	TRBV7-9	CASSSGDRRLSSGANVLTF	TGTGCCAGCAGCTCGGGGGACAGGCGGCTTTCCTCTGGGGCCAACGTCCTGACTTTC
TRBD1	few	TRBJ1-2	13	TRBV27	CASSATGDYGYTF	TGTGCCAGCAGTGCGACAGGGGACTATGGCTACACCTTC
.	.	TRBJ1-5	14	TRBV12-3/TRBV12-4	CASSRTASNQPQHF	TGTGCCAGCAGCCGGACAGCTAGCAATCAGCCCCAGCATTTT
TRBD1	.	TRBJ2-5	12	TRBV29-1	CSVHTGDETQYF	TGCAGCGTGCATACAGGGGACGAGACCCAGTACTTC
.	few	TRBJ2-2	14	TRBV7-2	CASSLGPSPGELFF	TGTGCCAGCAGCTTAGGCCCTAGTCCCGGGGAGCTGTTTTTT
.	.	TRBJ1-2	16	TRBV6-5	CASSYSGLGMSGGYTF	TGTGCCAGCAGTTACTCGGGACTAGGGATGAGTGGTGGCTACACCTTC
.	many	TRBJ2-4	16	TRBV4-1	CASSQPTQGAKNIQYF	TGCGCCAGCAGCCAACCCACCCAAGGGGCCAAAAACATTCAGTACTTC